A single sample gave rise to the 3 T cell receptor beta chains below, sequenced in a study of blood T cells in healthy people across ages. For the second PCR, which ran for about 6 to 11 cycles, a sample-barcoded 5' primer and a J-beta primer mix were used. Each CDR3 protein is one row after TCRdb ran MiXCR on the 5' RACE reads. This sample carries hundreds of thousands of distinct CDR3 sequences, under 25% of them seen once, and the ten largest clones take about 3.6%. Specimen: blood. The origin of the receptors is a man aged 65 to 85 in good health.

CDR3 sequence reads: CAGTSGSSYEQYF. As DNA, the CDR3 is TGTGCTGGTACTAGCGGGAGTTCCTACGAGCAGTACTTC. V gene TRBV2 combines with J gene TRBJ2-5; TRBD2 matches 11 bases. The J call is in doubt because the DNA end fits TRBJ2-7 better. The CDR3 totals 13 residues. CDR1 is SNHLY, CDR2 FYNNEI, per germline.

This chain joins TRBV20-1 and TRBJ2-7, with 9 bases lining up with TRBD1. V dropped 1 base and J dropped 3; count of bases not matched to a gene: 4. Germline CDR1 is DFQATT and CDR2 is SNEGSKA (reference sequence). The CDR3 runs to 14 residues. The CDR3 DNA follows: TGCAGTGCTAGAGGGACAGGGGACTTCTACGAGCAGTACTTC. Translation: CSARGTGDFYEQYF.

The CDR3 reads CASRSGIRTDTQYF. CDR3 bases: TGTGCCAGCAGGAGCGGGATTCGCACAGATACGCAGTATTTT. This rearrangement joins TRBV6-2 or TRBV6-3 to TRBJ2-3; 7 bases are shared with TRBD2. CDR1 and CDR2 (germline): MNHEY, SVGEGT. The CDR3 runs to 14 residues. The V gene end was trimmed by 6 bases and the J gene end by 1 base; junction bases not matched to a gene: 4.